This entry features one T cell receptor (beta chain) sequence. Its target is unknown. This record belongs to a study of siplizumab effects on memory and regulatory T cells. Some clones are missing from TCRdb's copy, which holds only in-frame ones; the method was immunoSEQ multiplex PCR. The data show some 100,000 clones, with about 94% seen just once and 1% to 1.5% held by the top ten. This CDR3 contains 13 residues. Trimming cost V 9 bases and J 1 base, with 10 bases left between them. Germline V gene sequence: CDR1 LNHDA, CDR2 SQIVND (reference sequence). Regarding the study as a whole: Where siplizumab was present, mappable alloreactive CD4+ clones averaged approximately 70% Treg-derived, compared with 25% to 30% in controls. Roughly 75-96% of proliferating clones (CD4+ or CD8+) could not be assigned a naive or memory phenotype. In unstimulated cells, naive T cells appeared more diverse than memory T cells and seemed major alloresponse contributors.

The source of this sequence is a human donor in good health. The chain uses TRBV19 and TRBJ1-5; D perhaps matches TRBD1 (5 bases). The material sequenced was non-Treg CD4+ T cells sorted from blood. The CDR3 here is CASNPGSNQPQHF. In nucleotides, the CDR3 is TGTGCCAGCAACCCAGGGAGCAATCAGCCCCAGCATTTT.